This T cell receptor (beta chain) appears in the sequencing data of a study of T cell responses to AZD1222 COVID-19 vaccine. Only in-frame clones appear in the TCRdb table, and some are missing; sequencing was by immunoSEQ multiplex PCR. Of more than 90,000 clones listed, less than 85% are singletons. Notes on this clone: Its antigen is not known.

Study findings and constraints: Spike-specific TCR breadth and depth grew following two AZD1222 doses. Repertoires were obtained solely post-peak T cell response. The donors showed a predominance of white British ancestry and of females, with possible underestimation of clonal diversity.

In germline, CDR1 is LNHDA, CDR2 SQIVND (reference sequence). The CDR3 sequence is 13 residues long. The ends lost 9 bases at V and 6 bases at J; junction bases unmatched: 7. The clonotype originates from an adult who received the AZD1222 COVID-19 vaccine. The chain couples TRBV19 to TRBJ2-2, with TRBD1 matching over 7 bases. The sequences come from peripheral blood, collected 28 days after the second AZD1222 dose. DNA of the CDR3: TGTGCCAGCTGGGACAGAAGGTCCGGGGAGCTGTTTTTT. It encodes CASWDRRSGELFF.